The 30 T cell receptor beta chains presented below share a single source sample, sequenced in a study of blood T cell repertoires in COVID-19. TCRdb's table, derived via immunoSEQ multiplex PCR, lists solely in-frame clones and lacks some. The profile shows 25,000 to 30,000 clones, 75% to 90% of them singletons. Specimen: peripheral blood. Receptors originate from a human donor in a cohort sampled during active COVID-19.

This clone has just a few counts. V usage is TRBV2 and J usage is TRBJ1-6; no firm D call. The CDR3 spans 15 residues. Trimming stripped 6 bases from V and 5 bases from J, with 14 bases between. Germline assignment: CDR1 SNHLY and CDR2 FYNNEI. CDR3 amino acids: CASRAPGYDNSPLHF. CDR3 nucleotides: TGTGCCAGCAGGGCCCCGGGATACGATAATTCACCCCTCCACTTT. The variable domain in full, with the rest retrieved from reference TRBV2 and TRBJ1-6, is EPEVTQTPSHQVTQMGQEVILRCVPISNHLYFYWYRQILGQKVEFLVSFYNNEISEKSEIFDDQFSVERPDGSNFTLKIRSTKLEDSAMYFCASRAPGYDNSPLHFGNGTRLTVT.

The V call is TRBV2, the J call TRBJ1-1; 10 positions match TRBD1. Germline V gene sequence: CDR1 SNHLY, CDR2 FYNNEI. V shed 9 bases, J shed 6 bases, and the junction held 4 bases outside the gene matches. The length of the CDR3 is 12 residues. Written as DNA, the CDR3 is TGTGCCAGTAGACAGGGGGCCCCTGAAGCTTTCTTT. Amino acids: CASRQGAPEAFF.

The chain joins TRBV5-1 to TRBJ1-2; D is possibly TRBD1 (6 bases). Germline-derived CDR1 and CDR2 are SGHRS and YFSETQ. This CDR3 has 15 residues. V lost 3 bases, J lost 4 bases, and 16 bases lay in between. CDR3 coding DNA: TGCGCCAGCAGCTGGATTCCAACGGACAGCTATGGCTACACCTTC. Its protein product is CASSWIPTDSYGYTF.

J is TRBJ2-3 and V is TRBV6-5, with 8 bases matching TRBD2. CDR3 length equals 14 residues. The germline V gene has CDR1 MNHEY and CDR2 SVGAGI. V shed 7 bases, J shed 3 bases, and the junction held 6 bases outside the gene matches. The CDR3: CASNKRETTDTQYF. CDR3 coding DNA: TGTGCCAGCAATAAGCGGGAGACAACAGATACGCAGTATTTT.

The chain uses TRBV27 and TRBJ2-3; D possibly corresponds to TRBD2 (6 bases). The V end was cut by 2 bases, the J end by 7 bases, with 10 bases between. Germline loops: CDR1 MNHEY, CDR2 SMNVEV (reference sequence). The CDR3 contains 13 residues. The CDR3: CASSLGGRNTQYF. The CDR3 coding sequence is TGTGCCAGCAGTTTAGGAGGGCGGAATACGCAGTATTTT.

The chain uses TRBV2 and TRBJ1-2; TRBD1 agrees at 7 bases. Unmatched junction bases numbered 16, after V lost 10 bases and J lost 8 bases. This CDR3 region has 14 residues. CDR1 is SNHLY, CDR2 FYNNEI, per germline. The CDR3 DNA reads TGTGCCACCGGAAACCGGGACAGCATATTCGGCTACACCTTC. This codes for CATGNRDSIFGYTF. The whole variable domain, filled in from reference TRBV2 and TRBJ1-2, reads EPEVTQTPSHQVTQMGQEVILRCVPISNHLYFYWYRQILGQKVEFLVSFYNNEISEKSEIFDDQFSVERPDGSNFTLKIRSTKLEDSAMYFCATGNRDSIFGYTFGSGTRLTVV.

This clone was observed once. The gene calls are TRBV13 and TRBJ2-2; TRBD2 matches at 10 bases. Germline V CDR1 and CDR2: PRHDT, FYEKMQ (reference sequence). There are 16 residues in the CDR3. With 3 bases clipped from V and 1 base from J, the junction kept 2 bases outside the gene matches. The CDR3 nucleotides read TGTGCCAGCAGCTTTAGCGGGAGGAGGAACACCGGGGAGCTGTTTTTT. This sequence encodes CASSFSGRRNTGELFF. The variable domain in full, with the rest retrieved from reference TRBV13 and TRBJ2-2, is AAGVIQSPRHLIKEKRETATLKCYPIPRHDTVYWYQQGPGQDPQFLISFYEKMQSDKGSIPDRFSAQQFSDYHSELNMSSLELGDSALYFCASSFSGRRNTGELFFGEGSRLTVL.

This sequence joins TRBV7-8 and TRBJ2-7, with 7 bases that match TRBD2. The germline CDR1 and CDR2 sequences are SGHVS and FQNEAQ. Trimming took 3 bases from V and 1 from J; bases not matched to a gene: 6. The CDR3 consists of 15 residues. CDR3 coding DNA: TGTGCCAGCAGCTTGTGGTCCGGGGGGTCCTACGAGCAGTACTTC. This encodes CASSLWSGGSYEQYF. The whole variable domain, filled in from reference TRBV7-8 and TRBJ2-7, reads GAGVSQSPRYKVAKRGQDVALRCDPISGHVSLFWYQQALGQGPEFLTYFQNEAQLDKSGLPSDRFFAERPEGSVSTLKIQRTQQEDSAVYLCASSLWSGGSYEQYFGPGTRLTVT.

Written as DNA, the CDR3 is TGTGCCAGCAGCTTAGTAGGGGGGACAGCCGCCTACGAGCAGTACTTC. The encoded protein is CASSLVGGTAAYEQYF. The chain combines TRBV11-2 with TRBJ2-7; D is possibly TRBD1 (7 bases). V lost 1 base, J lost 2 bases, and 15 bases lay in between. CDR3 length equals 16 residues. Germline values: CDR1 SGHAT, CDR2 FQNNGV.

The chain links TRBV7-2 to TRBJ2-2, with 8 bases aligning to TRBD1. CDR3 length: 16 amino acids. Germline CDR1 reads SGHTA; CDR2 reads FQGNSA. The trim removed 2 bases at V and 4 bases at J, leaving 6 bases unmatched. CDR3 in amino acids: CASSLTGQGVTGELFF. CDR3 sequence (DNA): TGTGCCAGCAGCTTAACCGGACAGGGAGTCACCGGGGAGCTGTTTTTT.

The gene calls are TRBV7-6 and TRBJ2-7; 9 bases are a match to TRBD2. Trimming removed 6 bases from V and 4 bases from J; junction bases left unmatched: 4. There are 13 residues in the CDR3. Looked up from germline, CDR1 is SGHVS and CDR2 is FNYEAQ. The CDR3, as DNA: TGTGCCAGCAGTCCCAGCGGGAGGTACGAGCAGTACTTC. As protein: CASSPSGRYEQYF.

The CDR3, as DNA: TGTGCCAGTAGAACAATGGGGGGGATTCTTGATGAAAAACTGTTTTTT. This codes for CASRTMGGILDEKLFF. J is TRBJ1-4 and V is TRBV19; tentative D call: TRBD1 (5 bases). Per germline, CDR1 LNHDA and CDR2 SQIVND (reference sequence). The CDR3 length is 16 residues. The V end was cut by 6 bases, the J end by 6 bases, with 20 bases between.

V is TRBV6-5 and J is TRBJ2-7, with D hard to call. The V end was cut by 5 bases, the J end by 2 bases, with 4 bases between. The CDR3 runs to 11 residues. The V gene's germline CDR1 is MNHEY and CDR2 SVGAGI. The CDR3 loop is CASSITYEQYF. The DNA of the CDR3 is TGTGCCAGCAGTATTACCTACGAGCAGTACTTC.

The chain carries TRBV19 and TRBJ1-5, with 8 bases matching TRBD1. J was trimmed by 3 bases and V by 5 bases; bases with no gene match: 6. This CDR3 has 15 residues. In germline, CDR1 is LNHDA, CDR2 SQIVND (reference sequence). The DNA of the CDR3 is TGTGCCAGTAGTGGGAGGACAGGGTCCAATCAGCCCCAGCATTTT. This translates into CASSGRTGSNQPQHF.

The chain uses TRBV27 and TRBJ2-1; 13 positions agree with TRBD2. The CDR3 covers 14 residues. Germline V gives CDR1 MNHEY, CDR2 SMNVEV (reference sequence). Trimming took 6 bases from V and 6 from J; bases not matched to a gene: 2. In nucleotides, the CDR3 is TGTGCCAGCAGCAGGACTAGCGGGGGCAATGAGCAGTTCTTC. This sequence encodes CASSRTSGGNEQFF.

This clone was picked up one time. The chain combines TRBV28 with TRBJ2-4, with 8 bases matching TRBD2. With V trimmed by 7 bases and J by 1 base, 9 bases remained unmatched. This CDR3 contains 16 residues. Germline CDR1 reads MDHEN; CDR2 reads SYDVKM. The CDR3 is CASMSRTSMAKNIQYF. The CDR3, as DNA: TGTGCCAGCATGTCCCGGACTAGCATGGCCAAAAACATTCAGTACTTC.

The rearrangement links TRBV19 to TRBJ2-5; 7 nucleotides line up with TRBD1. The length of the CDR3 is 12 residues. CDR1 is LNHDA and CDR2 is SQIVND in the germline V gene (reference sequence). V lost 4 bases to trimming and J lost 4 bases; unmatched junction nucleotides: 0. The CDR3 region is CASSRDRETQYF. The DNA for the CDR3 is TGTGCCAGTAGTAGGGACAGAGAGACCCAGTACTTC.

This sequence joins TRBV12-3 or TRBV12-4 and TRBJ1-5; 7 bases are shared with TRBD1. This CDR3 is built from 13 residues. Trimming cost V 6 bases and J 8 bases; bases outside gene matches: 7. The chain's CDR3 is CASRAGGGEPQHF. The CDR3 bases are TGTGCCAGCAGGGCCGGAGGGGGCGAGCCCCAGCATTTT.

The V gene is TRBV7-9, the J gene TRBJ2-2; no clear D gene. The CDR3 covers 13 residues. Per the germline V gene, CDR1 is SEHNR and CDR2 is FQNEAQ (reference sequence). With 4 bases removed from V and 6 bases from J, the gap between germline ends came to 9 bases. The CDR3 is CASSYTAAGELFF. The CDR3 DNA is TGTGCCAGCAGCTATACTGCGGCCGGGGAGCTGTTTTTT.

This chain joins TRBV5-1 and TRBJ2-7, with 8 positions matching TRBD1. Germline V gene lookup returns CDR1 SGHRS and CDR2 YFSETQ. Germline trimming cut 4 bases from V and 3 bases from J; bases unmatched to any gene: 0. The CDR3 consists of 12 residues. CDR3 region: CASSGQGYEQYF. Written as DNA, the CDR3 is TGCGCCAGCAGCGGACAGGGCTACGAGCAGTACTTC.

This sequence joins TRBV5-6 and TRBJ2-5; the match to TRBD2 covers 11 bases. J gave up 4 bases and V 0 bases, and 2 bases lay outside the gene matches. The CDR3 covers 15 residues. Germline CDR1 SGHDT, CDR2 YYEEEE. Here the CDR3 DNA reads TGTGCCAGCAGCTTGGGACTAGCGGGGCTAGAGACCCAGTACTTC. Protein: CASSLGLAGLETQYF.

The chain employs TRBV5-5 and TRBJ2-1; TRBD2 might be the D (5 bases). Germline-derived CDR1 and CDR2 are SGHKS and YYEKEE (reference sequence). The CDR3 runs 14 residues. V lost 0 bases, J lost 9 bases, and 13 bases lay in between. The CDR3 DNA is TGTGCCAGCAGCTTGGTGACTAACCCTGCTGAGCAGTTCTTC. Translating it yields CASSLVTNPAEQFF. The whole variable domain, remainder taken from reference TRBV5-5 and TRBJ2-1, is DAGVTQSPTHLIKTRGQQVTLRCSPISGHKSVSWYQQVLGQGPQFIFQYYEKEERGRGNFPDRFSARQFPNYSSELNVNALLLGDSALYLCASSLVTNPAEQFFGPGTRLTVL.

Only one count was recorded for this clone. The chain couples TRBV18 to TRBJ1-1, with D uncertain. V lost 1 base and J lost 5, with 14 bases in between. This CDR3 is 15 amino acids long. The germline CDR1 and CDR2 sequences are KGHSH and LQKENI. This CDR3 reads CASSPREGRGTEAFF. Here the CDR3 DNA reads TGTGCCAGCTCACCACGGGAGGGCCGCGGGACTGAAGCTTTCTTT.

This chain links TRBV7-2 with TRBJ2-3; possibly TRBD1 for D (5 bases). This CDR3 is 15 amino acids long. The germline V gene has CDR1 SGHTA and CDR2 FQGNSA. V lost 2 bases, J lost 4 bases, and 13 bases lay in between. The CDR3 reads CASSLWTPTSDTQYF. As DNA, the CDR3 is TGTGCCAGCAGCTTATGGACACCTACTTCAGATACGCAGTATTTT.

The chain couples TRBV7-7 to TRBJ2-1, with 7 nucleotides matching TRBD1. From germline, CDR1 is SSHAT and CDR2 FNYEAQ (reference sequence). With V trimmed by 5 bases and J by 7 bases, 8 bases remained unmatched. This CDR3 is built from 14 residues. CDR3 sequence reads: CASSPEGARNEQFF. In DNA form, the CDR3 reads TGTGCCAGCAGCCCCGAGGGGGCGCGGAATGAGCAGTTCTTC. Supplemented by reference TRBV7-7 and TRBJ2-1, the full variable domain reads GAGVSQSPRYKVTKRGQDVTLRCDPISSHATLYWYQQALGQGPEFLTYFNYEAQPDKSGLPSDRFSAERPEGSISTLTIQRTEQRDSAMYRCASSPEGARNEQFFGPGTRLTVL.

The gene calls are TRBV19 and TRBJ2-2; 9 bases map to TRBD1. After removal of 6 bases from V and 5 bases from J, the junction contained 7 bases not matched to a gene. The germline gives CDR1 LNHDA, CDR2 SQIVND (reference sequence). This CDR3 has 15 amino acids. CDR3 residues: CASRPTGGWTGELFF. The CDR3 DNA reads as TGTGCCAGTAGGCCTACAGGGGGCTGGACCGGGGAGCTGTTTTTT.

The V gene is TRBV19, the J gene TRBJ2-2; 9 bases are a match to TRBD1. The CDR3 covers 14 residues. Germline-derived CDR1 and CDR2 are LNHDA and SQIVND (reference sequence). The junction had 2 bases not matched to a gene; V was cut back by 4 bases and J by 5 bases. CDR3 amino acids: CASSTTGGTGELFF. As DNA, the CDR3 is TGTGCCAGTAGTACGACAGGGGGGACCGGGGAGCTGTTTTTT. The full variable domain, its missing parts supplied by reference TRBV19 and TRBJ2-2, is DGGITQSPKYLFRKEGQNVTLSCEQNLNHDAMYWYRQDPGQGLRLIYYSQIVNDFQKGDIAEGYSVSREKKESFPLTVTSAQKNPTAFYLCASSTTGGTGELFFGEGSRLTVL.

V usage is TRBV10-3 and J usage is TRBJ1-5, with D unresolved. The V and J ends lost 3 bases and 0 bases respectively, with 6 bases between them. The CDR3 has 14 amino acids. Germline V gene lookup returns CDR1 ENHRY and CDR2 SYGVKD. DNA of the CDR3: TGTGCCATCAGTGACCGTAATAGCAATCAGCCCCAGCATTTT. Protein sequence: CAISDRNSNQPQHF.

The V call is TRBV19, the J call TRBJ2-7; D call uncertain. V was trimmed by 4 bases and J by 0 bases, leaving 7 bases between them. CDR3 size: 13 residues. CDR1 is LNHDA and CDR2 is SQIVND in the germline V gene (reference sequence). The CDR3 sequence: CASSKQLSYEQYF. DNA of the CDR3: TGTGCCAGTAGTAAACAGCTCTCCTACGAGCAGTACTTC.

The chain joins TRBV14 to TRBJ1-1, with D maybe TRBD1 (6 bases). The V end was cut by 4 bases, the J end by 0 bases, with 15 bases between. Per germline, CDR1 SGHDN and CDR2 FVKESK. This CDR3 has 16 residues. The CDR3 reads CASSPLGRGMNTEAFF. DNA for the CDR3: TGTGCCAGCAGCCCCCTGGGGAGGGGGATGAACACTGAAGCTTTCTTT.